This T cell receptor beta chain was captured in a study of blood T cell repertoires in COVID-19. Germline trimming cut 9 bases from V and 1 base from J; bases unmatched to any gene: 9. The CDR3 covers 16 residues. The germline V gene has CDR1 LNHDA and CDR2 SQIVND (reference sequence). As originally analysed: Reference gene primers were amplified, and this amplification served to estimate nucleated cell counts. Assay: immunoSEQ multiplex PCR; the TCRdb copy retains only in-frame clones and omits some. D and trimming come from the DNA, and the V and J calls and clone size come from that table. Altogether roughly 160,000 clones are present, 79% being singletons, with the ten largest covering 8.1%.

The origin of this receptor is a woman in her sixties with COVID-19, enrolled during active disease. The chain recombines TRBV19 with TRBJ2-4, with 10 bases lining up with TRBD1. The sample consisted of peripheral blood. The CDR3 sequence: CASHPRQGAAKNIQYF. CDR3 nucleotide sequence: TGTGCCAGCCACCCCCGACAGGGGGCTGCCAAAAACATTCAGTACTTC. The full variable domain, its missing parts supplied by reference TRBV19 and TRBJ2-4, is DGGITQSPKYLFRKEGQNVTLSCEQNLNHDAMYWYRQDPGQGLRLIYYSQIVNDFQKGDIAEGYSVSREKKESFPLTVTSAQKNPTAFYLCASHPRQGAAKNIQYFGAGTRLSVL.